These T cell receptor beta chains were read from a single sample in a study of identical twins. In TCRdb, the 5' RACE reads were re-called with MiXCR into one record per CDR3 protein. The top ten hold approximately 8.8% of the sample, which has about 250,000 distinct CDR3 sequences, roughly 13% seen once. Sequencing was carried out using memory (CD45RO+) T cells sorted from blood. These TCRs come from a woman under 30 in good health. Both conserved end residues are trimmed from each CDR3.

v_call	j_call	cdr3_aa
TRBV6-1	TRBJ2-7	ASSKGQSSYEQY
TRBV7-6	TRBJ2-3	ASSLEGGKDTQY
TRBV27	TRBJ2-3	ASSLQVFGGPDTQY
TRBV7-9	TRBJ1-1	ASSLFGTSNTEAF
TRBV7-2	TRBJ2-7	ASSFPGIGQY
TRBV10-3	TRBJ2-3	AISALATGTDTQY
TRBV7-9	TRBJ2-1	ASSLTTSGGLGQF
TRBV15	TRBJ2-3	ATSRAVGGPSDTQY
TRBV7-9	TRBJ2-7	ASSLQTSHNEQY
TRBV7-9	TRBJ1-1	ASSPGTGGRDTEAF
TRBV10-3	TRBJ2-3	AISVAGVTDTQY
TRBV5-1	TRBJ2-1	ASSARVARGPTSPYNEQF
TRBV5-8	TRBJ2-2	ASSLALRVANTGELF
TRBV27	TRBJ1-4	ASRRRVEANEKLF
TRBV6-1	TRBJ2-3	ASTDPSGTTDTQY
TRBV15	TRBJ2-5	ATSRGAGYQETQY
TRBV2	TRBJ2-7	ASSEDRRSEQY
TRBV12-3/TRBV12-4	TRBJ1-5	ASSSEVLSNQPQH
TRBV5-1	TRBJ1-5	ASSPSGASNQPQH
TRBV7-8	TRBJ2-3	ASSLEQVTDTQY
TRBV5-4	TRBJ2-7	ASFLAGSYEQY
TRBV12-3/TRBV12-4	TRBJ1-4	ASRLTGVGEKLF
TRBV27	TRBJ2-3	ASSLKGSPTDTQY
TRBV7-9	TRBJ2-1	ASSFRNDRGNEQF
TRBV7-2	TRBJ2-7	ASSRFGSEQY
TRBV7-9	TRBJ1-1	ASSLFLRQGLEAF
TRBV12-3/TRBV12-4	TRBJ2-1	ASSIWDRESEQF
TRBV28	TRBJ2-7	ASTTNRAGLFTRQY
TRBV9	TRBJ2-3	ASSATDRGRGTDTQY
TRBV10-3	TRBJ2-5	AISAVGGPQETQY
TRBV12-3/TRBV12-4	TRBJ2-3	ASSLVSGRTDTQY
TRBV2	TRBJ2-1	ASRSRAGSYNEQF
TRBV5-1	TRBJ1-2	ASSLASDWNGYT
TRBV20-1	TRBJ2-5	SAPGLQETQY
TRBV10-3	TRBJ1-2	AIGETQGGYT
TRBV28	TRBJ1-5	ASSLRQELQPQH
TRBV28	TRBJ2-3	ASSTSGAPTDTQY
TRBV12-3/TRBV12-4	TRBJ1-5	ASSLSESNQPQH
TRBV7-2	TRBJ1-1	ASSLHRGRGDTEAF
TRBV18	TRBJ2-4	ASSPQGGIQY
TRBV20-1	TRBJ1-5	SAARQENQPQH
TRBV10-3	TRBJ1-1	AISSTGMNTEAF
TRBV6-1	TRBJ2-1	ASSEIPTYNEQF
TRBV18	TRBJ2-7	ASSQTTGTYYEQY
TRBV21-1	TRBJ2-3	ASSKSGGGAGDTQY
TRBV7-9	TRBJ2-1	ASSFRSGRAAGEQF
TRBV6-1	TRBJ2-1	ASSSRINNEQF
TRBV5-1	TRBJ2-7	ASSFAGTGHSYEQY
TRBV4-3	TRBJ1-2	ASSQWDRSYYGYT
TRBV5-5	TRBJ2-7	ASSLVWTSYEQY
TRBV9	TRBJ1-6	ASSELIGGQNSPLH
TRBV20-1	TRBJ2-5	SARGGQGKQETQY
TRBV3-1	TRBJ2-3	ASSPYQIRSREDTPY
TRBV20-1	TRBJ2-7	SALRGGTYEQY
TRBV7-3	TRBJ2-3	ASSGGTGADTQY
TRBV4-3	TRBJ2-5	ASSQGGLAGGGQETQY
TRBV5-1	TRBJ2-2	ASSQQYSNTGELF
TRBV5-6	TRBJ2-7	ASSWLGSGRREQY
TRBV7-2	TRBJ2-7	ASSFMGLYEQY
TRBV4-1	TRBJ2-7	ASSPHGADEQY